This T cell receptor beta chain was observed in a study of blood T cell repertoires in COVID-19. Background on the study: T cells, B-cell-depleted T cells, or PBMCs supplied cDNA or gDNA.

Measured with immunoSEQ multiplex PCR; TCRdb has only the in-frame clones, and not every one. The repertoire holds roughly 400,000 clones, roughly 88% seen once, with approximately 1.3% in the top ten. Cohorts were determined from participant-reported clinical history. J lost 2 bases, V lost 7 bases, and 12 bases had no gene match. The germline gives CDR1 LGHNT, CDR2 FRNRAP. The CDR3 runs 16 residues. The chain has TRBV12-5 and TRBJ2-7; 9 bases line up with TRBD1. The receptor's source is a woman between 18 and 30 years old who had been exposed to COVID-19. The specimen sequenced was PBMCs or T cells enriched from blood (not recorded which). The chain's CDR3 is CASDRMDRGIPYEQYF. CDR3 DNA sequence: TGTGCTAGTGATAGGATGGACAGGGGCATTCCCTACGAGCAGTACTTC.